This TCR beta chain was profiled in a study of blood T cell repertoires in COVID-19 (TCRdb year 2020). The study in broad terms: The collaborator samples originated in the United States, Italy and Spain and spanned the acute and convalescent phases of COVID-19. The material from the prospective study consisted of cDNA or gDNA derived from T cells, B-cell-depleted T cells, or PBMCs. The dataset comprised deeply sampled blood TCRbeta repertoires from subjects exposed to, actively infected with, or recovered from COVID-19. The repertoires were released in a freely available public database intended as a resource for research on the immune response to SARS-CoV-2. The samples were drawn from two sources: the first 160 participants of the ongoing ImmuneRACE study, and 1,000 to 1,500 subjects contributed by 6 global collaborators. The sample metadata nearly always contained a de-identified subject ID, COVID-19 status, age in years and sex. HLA class I and class II types, where available, came from metadata supplied by the sample provider rather than from assay-based typing. Study-wide findings and limitations: How much clinical and demographic metadata was included differed by source and by participant, and the metadata was provided uncurated.

One collaborating source in Seattle enrolled patients during active infection and followed them longitudinally through the course of disease. Collaborating institutions collected whole blood in K2EDTA tubes following their own protocols. For TCRbeta analysis, collaborators shipped samples in one of three forms: frozen whole blood, isolated PBMCs, or DNA extracted from either of those sample types. TCRbeta CDR3 regions were amplified from genomic DNA using the immunoSEQ Assay, a bias-controlled multiplex PCR. Processing in the source paper ran as follows. Nucleated cell counts per sample were estimated from amplification of reference gene primers within the assay. Sequence reads were collapsed and filtered to measure the absolute abundance of every unique TCRbeta CDR3 rearrangement. For each sample, productive Simpson clonality was calculated as the square root of Simpson's diversity index across productive rearrangements. This immuneACCESS table, as held by TCRdb, lists in-frame sequences with V and J called but not all clones. Of the missing ones, under half trace to an unresolved V gene in checked studies; the others have no known cause. That table is the source of V, J and clone size, and D and trimming were worked out from the DNA. The sample table contains approximately 290,000 clones; only one count was recorded for roughly 80% of them. Around 16% of the sample is in the top ten clones.

From its cysteine to its phenylalanine, the CDR3 spans 15 amino acids. The DNA shown is the 45-base CDR3, in frame from base 1. Trimming accounts for 3 bases at V and 10 bases at J, while the number of junction bases matched to no gene is 11. Reading the germline V gene gives CDR1 SGHAT and CDR2 FQNNGV. This clone was seen a few times. The antigen it binds to is not known. There are no base qualities to consult, and no much larger clone falls within one base. Rearrangement joined TRBV11-2 to TRBJ2-1, and 8 bases in between align with TRBD2. This receptor was obtained from a person in their 70s with COVID-19, enrolled during active disease. Sequenced input: peripheral blood. In nucleotides, the sequence is TGTGCCAGCAGCTTCAGCGGGAGTCCGGGGATAGAGCAGTTCTTC. It translates as CASSFSGSPGIEQFF. Reference TRBV11-2 and TRBJ2-1 genes cover what lies past the CDR3, so the full variable domain is EAGVAQSPRYKIIEKRQSVAFWCNPISGHATLYWYQQILGQGPKLLIQFQNNGVVDDSQLPKDRFSAERLKGVDSTLKIQPAKLEDSAVYLCASSFSGSPGIEQFFGPGTRLTVL.